These T cell receptor beta chains were read from a single sample in a study of blood T cell repertoires in COVID-19. Some clones are missing from TCRdb's copy, which holds only in-frame ones; the method was immunoSEQ multiplex PCR. Of approximately 310,000 clones in the sample, around nine tenths are singletons; the top ten hold 1%. Sequencing was carried out using peripheral blood. Receptor source: a man aged 50 to 59 with active or convalescent COVID-19. The CDR3 runs from the conserved cysteine through the conserved F or W. The order of the fields is J gene, V gene, clone size, D gene, CDR3 DNA, CDR3 protein. The D gene is left open where the match is weak. Clone size is stated in some rows and not others, as once, few, many or a class when expanded.

J gene: TRBJ2-3; V gene: TRBV20-1; clone size: NA; D gene: NA; CDR3 DNA: TGCAGTGTTCGGGGAGGCACGCAGTATTTT; CDR3 protein: CSVRGGTQYF
J gene: TRBJ1-1; V gene: TRBV29-1; clone size: NA; D gene: NA; CDR3 DNA: TGCAGCGTTGTCACAGGGTACACTGAAGCTTTCTTT; CDR3 protein: CSVVTGYTEAFF
J gene: TRBJ1-1; V gene: TRBV6-5; clone size: NA; D gene: TRBD1; CDR3 DNA: TGTGCCAGCAGTTACTGGACAGGGAAGATGAACACTGAAGCTTTCTTT; CDR3 protein: CASSYWTGKMNTEAFF
J gene: TRBJ2-5; V gene: TRBV6-5; clone size: NA; D gene: NA; CDR3 DNA: TGTGCCAGCAGAGAGGGGTCGGGGGTCTGGGAGACCCAGTACTTC; CDR3 protein: CASREGSGVWETQYF
J gene: TRBJ1-2; V gene: TRBV3-1/TRBV3-2; clone size: NA; D gene: TRBD1; CDR3 DNA: TGTGCCAGCAGCCAAGGTGACAGGGTAAACACCTTC; CDR3 protein: CASSQGDRVNTF
J gene: TRBJ2-1; V gene: TRBV24-1; clone size: NA; D gene: NA; CDR3 DNA: TGTGCCACCAGTGATCCCCCCCGGGGGGAGCAGTTCTTC; CDR3 protein: CATSDPPRGEQFF
J gene: TRBJ2-1; V gene: TRBV13; clone size: NA; D gene: TRBD1; CDR3 DNA: TGTGCCAGCAGCTTTAGGCATTCAGGGGGCAAGCAGTTCTTC; CDR3 protein: CASSFRHSGGKQFF
J gene: TRBJ2-1; V gene: TRBV5-6; clone size: NA; D gene: TRBD2; CDR3 DNA: TGTGCCAGCAGCTTTACGGGACTAGGGGCGGAGAATGAGCAGTTCTTC; CDR3 protein: CASSFTGLGAENEQFF
J gene: TRBJ2-3; V gene: TRBV7-2; clone size: once; D gene: TRBD2; CDR3 DNA: TGTGCCAGCAGCATCCGGGAGGGGGAAACGCAGTATTTT; CDR3 protein: CASSIREGETQYF
J gene: TRBJ1-2; V gene: TRBV10-3; clone size: NA; D gene: NA; CDR3 DNA: TGTGCCATCAGTGAGGGCAGGGCAACCTATGGCTACACCTTC; CDR3 protein: CAISEGRATYGYTF
J gene: TRBJ1-2; V gene: TRBV6-5; clone size: NA; D gene: NA; CDR3 DNA: TGTGCCAGCAGTTACTCGACAGGTCTCTATGGCTACACCTTC; CDR3 protein: CASSYSTGLYGYTF
J gene: TRBJ1-1; V gene: TRBV28; clone size: NA; D gene: TRBD1; CDR3 DNA: TGTGCCAGCGGAGAGGGGACAGCAAACACTGAAGCTTTCTTT; CDR3 protein: CASGEGTANTEAFF
J gene: TRBJ2-2; V gene: TRBV5-1; clone size: NA; D gene: TRBD2; CDR3 DNA: TGCGCCAGCAGCTTGAGGCTAGCGGGAGTGTTCACCGGGGAGCTGTTTTTT; CDR3 protein: CASSLRLAGVFTGELFF
J gene: TRBJ1-2; V gene: TRBV6-1; clone size: NA; D gene: NA; CDR3 DNA: TGTGCCAGCAGTGAACACAGGGCTGACTATGGCTACACCTTC; CDR3 protein: CASSEHRADYGYTF
J gene: TRBJ2-2; V gene: TRBV2; clone size: NA; D gene: NA; CDR3 DNA: TGTGCCGGGTCACAGAACTCGAACACCGGGGAGCTGTTTTTT; CDR3 protein: CAGSQNSNTGELFF
J gene: TRBJ1-2; V gene: TRBV5-1; clone size: NA; D gene: TRBD1; CDR3 DNA: TGCGCCAGCAGCTTCGGACAGGGAGAGAATGGCTACACCTTC; CDR3 protein: CASSFGQGENGYTF
J gene: TRBJ2-1; V gene: TRBV28; clone size: NA; D gene: TRBD1; CDR3 DNA: TGTGCCAGCAGCACGACAGGGAGCAATGAGCAGTTCTTC; CDR3 protein: CASSTTGSNEQFF
J gene: TRBJ2-2; V gene: TRBV30; clone size: once; D gene: NA; CDR3 DNA: TGTGCCTGGAGTGGACAACACACCGGGGAGCTGTTTTTT; CDR3 protein: CAWSGQHTGELFF
J gene: TRBJ1-2; V gene: TRBV28; clone size: NA; D gene: TRBD1; CDR3 DNA: TGTGCCAGCAGCCCGGGGGGACAGGGACGGATAGGCACCTTC; CDR3 protein: CASSPGGQGRIGTF
J gene: TRBJ1-5; V gene: TRBV28; clone size: NA; D gene: TRBD1; CDR3 DNA: TGTGCCAGCAGTTTGGACAGGGGCAATCAGCCCCAGCATTTT; CDR3 protein: CASSLDRGNQPQHF
J gene: TRBJ2-2; V gene: TRBV6-6; clone size: NA; D gene: TRBD2; CDR3 DNA: TGTGCCAGCAGTACCGGGACTAGCGGGAGGGCCGGGGAGCTGTTTTTT; CDR3 protein: CASSTGTSGRAGELFF
J gene: TRBJ2-7; V gene: TRBV28; clone size: NA; D gene: TRBD2; CDR3 DNA: TGTGCCAGCAGACCCGGACTAGCGGGTAAAGAGCAGTACTTC; CDR3 protein: CASRPGLAGKEQYF
J gene: TRBJ2-3; V gene: TRBV5-1; clone size: NA; D gene: NA; CDR3 DNA: TGCGCCAGCAGGGGAGAAACTAGCACAGATACGCAGTATTTT; CDR3 protein: CASRGETSTDTQYF
J gene: TRBJ1-2; V gene: TRBV27; clone size: NA; D gene: NA; CDR3 DNA: TGTGCCAGCAGTTTCCGCGGGGAAGGCTACACCTTC; CDR3 protein: CASSFRGEGYTF
J gene: TRBJ2-1; V gene: TRBV7-9; clone size: few; D gene: TRBD2; CDR3 DNA: TGTGCCAGCAGTAGGGGGACTAGCGGGAGGTGGGATGAGCAGTTCTTC; CDR3 protein: CASSRGTSGRWDEQFF
J gene: TRBJ1-2; V gene: TRBV29-1; clone size: NA; D gene: TRBD1; CDR3 DNA: TGCAGCGTTGGGGAGGGGACAGGTGGTAAGGGCTACTATGGCTACACCTTC; CDR3 protein: CSVGEGTGGKGYYGYTF
J gene: TRBJ2-1; V gene: TRBV29-1; clone size: NA; D gene: NA; CDR3 DNA: TGCAGCTGGGACTCCCCAACCCATGAGCAGTTCTTC; CDR3 protein: CSWDSPTHEQFF
J gene: TRBJ2-2; V gene: TRBV9; clone size: NA; D gene: NA; CDR3 DNA: TGTGCCAGCAGCAAAGCGGCAGCGGGGAACACCGGGGAGCTGTTTTTT; CDR3 protein: CASSKAAAGNTGELFF
J gene: TRBJ1-4; V gene: TRBV19; clone size: NA; D gene: TRBD1; CDR3 DNA: TGTGCCAGTAGTCATACCCCGGGGGACAGTAATGAAAAACTGTTTTTT; CDR3 protein: CASSHTPGDSNEKLFF
J gene: TRBJ2-1; V gene: TRBV7-3; clone size: NA; D gene: TRBD2; CDR3 DNA: TGTGCCAGCAGCTTATTTGGAACTAGCGGATACAATGAGCAGTTCTTC; CDR3 protein: CASSLFGTSGYNEQFF
J gene: TRBJ1-2; V gene: TRBV6-5; clone size: once; D gene: TRBD1; CDR3 DNA: TGTGCCAGCGGGAAACAGGGGGGAGCTGGCTACACCTTC; CDR3 protein: CASGKQGGAGYTF
J gene: TRBJ2-7; V gene: TRBV6-5; clone size: NA; D gene: NA; CDR3 DNA: TGTGCCAGCAGTTACTCAGAGGGACAAACCTACGAGCAGTACTTC; CDR3 protein: CASSYSEGQTYEQYF
J gene: TRBJ2-7; V gene: TRBV5-1; clone size: NA; D gene: TRBD1; CDR3 DNA: TGCGCCAGCAGCTTGGATTTGCGTCAGGGGACAGATAGCTCCTACGAGCAGTACTTC; CDR3 protein: CASSLDLRQGTDSSYEQYF
J gene: TRBJ2-3; V gene: TRBV6-2/TRBV6-3; clone size: NA; D gene: TRBD1; CDR3 DNA: TGTGCCAGCAGCCTCCGGGACAGGGGCTCTAGCACAGATACGCAGTATTTT; CDR3 protein: CASSLRDRGSSTDTQYF
J gene: TRBJ2-2; V gene: TRBV3-1/TRBV3-2; clone size: NA; D gene: NA; CDR3 DNA: TGTGCCAGCAGCCCAACAAACACCGGGGAGCTGTTTTTT; CDR3 protein: CASSPTNTGELFF
J gene: TRBJ2-6; V gene: TRBV5-5; clone size: NA; D gene: TRBD1; CDR3 DNA: TGTGCCAGCAGCCTTGGACAGGGGGCATCTGGGGCCAACGTCCTGACTTTC; CDR3 protein: CASSLGQGASGANVLTF
J gene: TRBJ1-2; V gene: TRBV28; clone size: NA; D gene: TRBD1; CDR3 DNA: TGTGCCAGCAGTCCTCACGGACAGGGCGAGGGCTACACCTTC; CDR3 protein: CASSPHGQGEGYTF
J gene: TRBJ1-1; V gene: TRBV19; clone size: NA; D gene: TRBD1; CDR3 DNA: TGTGCCAGTAGTATAGGTTGGGACAGGAGGGACACTGAAGCTTTCTTT; CDR3 protein: CASSIGWDRRDTEAFF
J gene: TRBJ1-2; V gene: TRBV27; clone size: NA; D gene: TRBD1; CDR3 DNA: TGTGCCAGCAGTTTAGCGGGGACAGGGGGTGGCCTGGGTAACTATGGCTACACCTTC; CDR3 protein: CASSLAGTGGGLGNYGYTF
J gene: TRBJ2-7; V gene: TRBV14; clone size: NA; D gene: TRBD1; CDR3 DNA: TGTGCCAGCAGCTTACGGACAGGGCGAAGGTACGAGCAGTACTTC; CDR3 protein: CASSLRTGRRYEQYF
J gene: TRBJ1-3; V gene: TRBV28; clone size: NA; D gene: NA; CDR3 DNA: TGTGCCAGCAGTTCTATGGGCTTTATCTCTGGAAACACCATATATTTT; CDR3 protein: CASSSMGFISGNTIYF
J gene: TRBJ1-3; V gene: TRBV19; clone size: NA; D gene: TRBD1; CDR3 DNA: TGTGCCAGTAGTATAGGAGGGGGCCGCGGAAACACCATATATTTT; CDR3 protein: CASSIGGGRGNTIYF
J gene: TRBJ1-2; V gene: TRBV6-5; clone size: NA; D gene: NA; CDR3 DNA: TGTGCCAGCAGTTACTCATGGGGGACACTAGATGGCTACACCTTC; CDR3 protein: CASSYSWGTLDGYTF
J gene: TRBJ1-2; V gene: TRBV9; clone size: NA; D gene: NA; CDR3 DNA: TGTGCCAGCAGATCAGGAACTAACTATGGCTACACCTTC; CDR3 protein: CASRSGTNYGYTF
J gene: TRBJ1-1; V gene: TRBV7-9; clone size: NA; D gene: NA; CDR3 DNA: TGTGCCAGCAGCCATGGAGGGAGGCCCACTGAAGCTTTCTTT; CDR3 protein: CASSHGGRPTEAFF
J gene: TRBJ1-5; V gene: TRBV7-2; clone size: NA; D gene: NA; CDR3 DNA: TGTGCCAGCAGCCTCACCGGGACAAATCAGCCCCAGCATTTT; CDR3 protein: CASSLTGTNQPQHF
J gene: TRBJ1-1; V gene: TRBV2; clone size: NA; D gene: TRBD1; CDR3 DNA: TGTGCCAGCAGGAAGACAGGGGAAGGTCACACTGAAGCTTTCTTT; CDR3 protein: CASRKTGEGHTEAFF
J gene: TRBJ1-2; V gene: TRBV28; clone size: NA; D gene: NA; CDR3 DNA: TGTGCCAGCAGTTCCGCCACCGGGAGCAACTATGGCTACACCTTC; CDR3 protein: CASSSATGSNYGYTF
J gene: TRBJ2-4; V gene: TRBV2; clone size: NA; D gene: TRBD2; CDR3 DNA: TGTGCCAGCAGTGAAAATTGGGCCCGTCGACTAGCGGGGGGGCTTAGGAACATTCAGTACTTC; CDR3 protein: CASSENWARRLAGGLRNIQYF
J gene: TRBJ2-3; V gene: TRBV19; clone size: NA; D gene: TRBD1; CDR3 DNA: TGTGCCAGTGGACAGGACCGCACAGATACGCAGTATTTT; CDR3 protein: CASGQDRTDTQYF
J gene: TRBJ1-5; V gene: TRBV10-3; clone size: once; D gene: TRBD1; CDR3 DNA: TGTGCCATCAGCGATGGACAGGGGAGCAATCAGCCCCAGCATTTT; CDR3 protein: CAISDGQGSNQPQHF
J gene: TRBJ2-7; V gene: TRBV6-6; clone size: few; D gene: TRBD2; CDR3 DNA: TGTGCCAGCACCCTGGGACTAGCGAACTCCTACGAGCAGTACTTC; CDR3 protein: CASTLGLANSYEQYF
J gene: TRBJ2-1; V gene: TRBV18; clone size: NA; D gene: NA; CDR3 DNA: TGTGCCAGCTCACCGAGCGCGCGACGAAACAATGAGCAGTTCTTC; CDR3 protein: CASSPSARRNNEQFF
J gene: TRBJ2-7; V gene: TRBV4-1; clone size: NA; D gene: TRBD2; CDR3 DNA: TGCGCCAGCAGCCCACCCCCCGGGACTAGCGTCTACGAGCAGTACTTC; CDR3 protein: CASSPPPGTSVYEQYF